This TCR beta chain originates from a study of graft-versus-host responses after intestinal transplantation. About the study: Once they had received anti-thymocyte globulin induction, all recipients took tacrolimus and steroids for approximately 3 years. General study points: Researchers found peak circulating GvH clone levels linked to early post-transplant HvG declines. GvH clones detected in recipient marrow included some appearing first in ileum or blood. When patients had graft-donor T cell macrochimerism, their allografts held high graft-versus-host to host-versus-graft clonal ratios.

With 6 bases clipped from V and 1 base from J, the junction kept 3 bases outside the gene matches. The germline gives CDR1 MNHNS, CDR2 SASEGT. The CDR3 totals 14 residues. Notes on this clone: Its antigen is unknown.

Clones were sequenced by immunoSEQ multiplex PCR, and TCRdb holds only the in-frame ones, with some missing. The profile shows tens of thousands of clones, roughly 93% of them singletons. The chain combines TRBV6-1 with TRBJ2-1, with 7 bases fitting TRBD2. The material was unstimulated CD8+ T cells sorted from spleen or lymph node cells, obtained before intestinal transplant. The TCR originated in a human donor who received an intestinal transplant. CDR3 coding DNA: TGTGCCAGCAGCCTAGCGGTATCCTACAATGAGCAGTTCTTC. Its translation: CASSLAVSYNEQFF.